What follows are 15 T cell receptor beta chains derived from one specimen sequenced in a study of T cells in Graves' hyperthyroidism and ophthalmopathy (dated by TCRdb to the late 2010s). The library was produced with multiplex PCR. Reads for this sample came from an Illumina HiSeq 2000. Amplification of TCR beta CDR3 regions was carried out from RNA transcripts. For the first round of RT-PCR on the TCR CDR3, the HTBI primer set was used together with the Qiagen OneStep RT-PCR kit. The public sequencing data were trimmed at Q25 with fastp and processed into clonotypes with MiXCR by TCRdb, which kept only in-frame beta chains. For every CDR3 protein sequence, its rows merge into one entry that carries the most common genes and DNA. For this sample the table gives just under 750,000 distinct CDR3 sequences, of which 35% were detected only once. Around 30% of the sample comes from the top ten. The sequenced material came from blood. The receptors come from a woman aged 40 to 50 with Graves' hyperthyroidism.

In this sample, this clonotype turned up many times. The V and J genes are TRBV7-7 and TRBJ1-4; 9 nucleotides agree with TRBD1. The CDR3 is 16 amino acids. V gave up 4 bases and J gave up 0 bases; unmatched junction bases: 3. Germline V CDR1 and CDR2: SSHAT, FNYEAQ (reference sequence). CDR3 in DNA: TGTGCCAGCAGCTGGGGACAGGGCTCAACTAATGAAAAACTGTTTTTT. Amino acids: CASSWGQGSTNEKLFF. Full variable domain (outside the CDR3, taken from reference TRBV7-7 and TRBJ1-4): GAGVSQSPRYKVTKRGQDVTLRCDPISSHATLYWYQQALGQGPEFLTYFNYEAQPDKSGLPSDRFSAERPEGSISTLTIQRTEQRDSAMYRCASSWGQGSTNEKLFFGSGTQLSVL.

The chain is built from TRBV7-6 and TRBJ2-7, with 8 bases lining up with TRBD2. The V segment lost 5 bases and the J segment 0 bases; nucleotides outside the gene matches: 9. The CDR3 sequence is 16 residues long. CDR1 and CDR2 (germline): SGHVS, FNYEAQ. DNA for the CDR3: TGTGCCAGCAGCCCTCACCAGCGGGAGAGCTCCTACGAGCAGTACTTC. This translates into CASSPHQRESSYEQYF.

This clonotype was found once. A read error may be the cause here, since a much bigger clone is one base away. The chain employs TRBV19 and TRBJ2-2, with TRBD1 matching 8 bases. Germline trimming cut 5 bases from V and 10 bases from J; bases unmatched to any gene: 6. From germline, CDR1 is LNHDA and CDR2 SQIVND (reference sequence). The CDR3 is 13 residues long. Here the CDR3 DNA reads TGTGCCAGTAGTTTCCAGGGGGCGATGGAGCTGTTTTTT. Translation: CASSFQGAMELFF. Drawing the rest from reference TRBV19 and TRBJ2-2, the complete variable domain is DGGITQSPKYLFRKEGQNVTLSCEQNLNHDAMYWYRQDPGQGLRLIYYSQIVNDFQKGDIAEGYSVSREKKESFPLTVTSAQKNPTAFYLCASSFQGAMELFFGEGSRLTVL.

This rearrangement joins TRBV15 to TRBJ2-3; 7 bases agree with TRBD1. The ends lost 2 bases at V and 2 bases at J; junction bases unmatched: 4. The CDR3 length is 15 residues. CDR1 LNHNV and CDR2 YYDKDF come from the germline V gene (reference sequence). In DNA, the CDR3 is TGTGCCACCAGCAGATCGGGACAGAACACAGATACGCAGTATTTT. Its protein is CATSRSGQNTDTQYF.

To note about this clonotype: The germline gene is not matched at one end of the junction; a read error may be the cause. The gene calls are TRBV5-1 and TRBJ1-2; a weak D match, TRBD1 (5 bases). Germline values: CDR1 SGHRS, CDR2 YFSETQ. This CDR3 spans 13 amino acids. The CDR3 reads CASGTRGYGGYTF. The DNA for the CDR3 is TGTGCCAGCGGGACGAGGGGCTACGGTGGCTACACCTTC. The variable domain in full, completed from reference TRBV5-1 and TRBJ1-2, reads KAGVTQTPRYLIKTRGQQVTLSCSPISGHRSVSWYQQTPGQGLQFLFEYFSETQRNKGNFPGRFSGRQFSNSRSEMNVSTLELGDSALYLCASGTRGYGGYTFGSGTRLTVV.

This rearrangement joins TRBV29-1 to TRBJ2-7, with D possibly TRBD2 on 6 matching bases. V was cut by 5 bases and J by 1 base, with 15 bases left in between. Germline V gives CDR1 SQVTM, CDR2 ANQGSEA. The CDR3 runs 14 residues. This chain's CDR3 is CSVRRGVSSYEQYF. In nucleotides, the CDR3 is TGCAGCGTTCGGAGGGGTGTTTCATCCTACGAGCAGTACTTC.

The V call is TRBV19, the J call TRBJ1-2, with 7 bases aligning to TRBD1. V dropped 4 bases and J dropped 2; count of bases not matched to a gene: 13. The CDR3 loop spans 17 amino acids. Germline-derived CDR1 and CDR2 are LNHDA and SQIVND (reference sequence). The CDR3 DNA sequence: TGTGCCAGTAGTAACTTGGGGGGACAGATCGAAAACTATGGCTACACCTTC. Translated, it gives CASSNLGGQIENYGYTF. The full variable domain, completed using reference TRBV19 and TRBJ1-2, is DGGITQSPKYLFRKEGQNVTLSCEQNLNHDAMYWYRQDPGQGLRLIYYSQIVNDFQKGDIAEGYSVSREKKESFPLTVTSAQKNPTAFYLCASSNLGGQIENYGYTFGSGTRLTVV.

This clonotype was detected ten times or more. The chain couples TRBV4-3 to TRBJ1-2; D is undetermined. Per germline, CDR1 LGHNA and CDR2 YSLEER. Trimming removed 1 base from V and 4 bases from J, with 7 bases in between. This CDR3 region has 13 residues. CDR3 sequence reads: CASSQVVGYGYTF. The CDR3 DNA reads TGCGCCAGCAGCCAAGTTGTGGGCTATGGCTACACCTTC.

Many counts were recorded for this clonotype. The genes are TRBV7-2 and TRBJ2-2; the D gene could be TRBD1 or TRBD2 (5 bases each). Germline assignment: CDR1 SGHTA and CDR2 FQGNSA. The V and J ends lost 5 bases and 0 bases respectively, with 7 bases between them. This CDR3 comprises 14 residues. The DNA of the CDR3 is TGTGCCAGCAGCCGGGACGCGAACACCGGGGAGCTGTTTTTT. It specifies CASSRDANTGELFF.

Of note for this clonotype: This may be a read error, as it is one base from a much larger clone. J is TRBJ2-6 and V is TRBV5-1; 7 positions match TRBD2. Germline V CDR1 and CDR2: SGHRS, YFSETQ. The CDR3 sequence is 17 residues long. CDR3 sequence reads: CASSPGLTSSGADVLTF. DNA for the CDR3: TGCGCCAGCAGCCCGGGACTAACGAGCTCTGGGGCCGACGTCCTGACTTTC.

This clonotype was seen at least ten times. The chain is built from TRBV5-6 and TRBJ1-2, with D hard to call. Germline V gene data show CDR1 as SGHDT and CDR2 as YYEEEE. CDR3 length: 11 amino acids. V was clipped by 0 bases and J by 14 bases, with 11 bases between them. The CDR3: CASSLGSGNTF. The CDR3, as DNA: TGTGCCAGCAGCTTGGGGTCAGGAAATACCTTC. Drawing the rest from reference TRBV5-6 and TRBJ1-2, the complete variable domain is DAGVTQSPTHLIKTRGQQVTLRCSPKSGHDTVSWYQQALGQGPQFIFQYYEEEERQRGNFPDRFSGHQFPNYSSELNVNALLLGDSALYLCASSLGSGNTFGSGTRLTVV.

This clonotype was observed a handful of times. The chain is built from TRBV28 and TRBJ1-1; 8 positions match TRBD1. The CDR3 loop spans 11 amino acids. V lost 6 bases to trimming and J lost 9 bases; unmatched junction nucleotides: 3. The germline V gene has CDR1 MDHEN and CDR2 SYDVKM. CDR3 coding DNA: TGTGCCAGCAGGAGGGACAGGAAAGCTTTCTTT. This sequence encodes CASRRDRKAFF.

The rearrangement links TRBV29-1 to TRBJ2-1; 7 nucleotides line up with TRBD1. Germline lookup yields CDR1 SQVTM and CDR2 ANQGSEA. After removal of 7 bases from V and 6 bases from J, the junction contained 9 bases not matched to a gene. The CDR3 spans 13 residues. The CDR3 DNA follows: TGCAGCGCAAAACAACAGGGGTTCAATGAGCAGTTCTTC. It codes for CSAKQQGFNEQFF.

Many counts were recorded for this clonotype. The J gene is TRBJ1-3, the V gene TRBV19; D unresolved. The CDR3 has 16 amino acids. Germline V lookup: CDR1 LNHDA, CDR2 SQIVND (reference sequence). V was clipped by 3 bases and J by 0 bases, with 12 bases between them. Written as DNA, the CDR3 is TGTGCCAGTAGTATGGTGGCCTATAGCTCTGGAAACACCATATATTTT. This gives the protein CASSMVAYSSGNTIYF.

The sample holds one count of this clonotype. The V call is TRBV24-1, the J call TRBJ2-5; unclear D gene. The germline CDR1 and CDR2 sequences are KGHDR and SFDVKD. CDR3 size: 12 residues. The V gene lost 1 base and the J gene lost 13 bases, with 12 bases spanning the gap. CDR3: CATSDFTPSLYF. CDR3 bases: TGTGCCACCAGTGATTTTACCCCTAGTTTGTACTTC.